These 21 T cell receptor beta chains were all obtained from the same sample, sequenced in a study of OX40 agonist ivuxolimab in advanced cancers. Assay used: immunoSEQ multiplex PCR; TCRdb lists only in-frame clones, some missing. The table records about 71,000 clones, around 80% of them present only once. The sample here was CD4+ or CD8+ T cells sorted from blood, taken in a trial of the OX40 agonist ivuxolimab. The source of these receptors is an adult with an advanced solid tumor such as melanoma, head and neck, liver or kidney cancer.

The CDR3 protein is CASSLPGWNEQFF. As DNA, the CDR3 is TGTGCCAGTAGTCTACCGGGATGGAATGAGCAGTTCTTC. The rearrangement links TRBV19 to TRBJ2-1; D possibly corresponds to TRBD2 (5 bases). Trimming removed 5 bases from V and 7 bases from J, with 12 bases in between. CDR1 LNHDA and CDR2 SQIVND come from the germline V gene (reference sequence). There are 13 residues in the CDR3. Together with reference TRBV19 and TRBJ2-1, the CDR3 gives the full variable domain: DGGITQSPKYLFRKEGQNVTLSCEQNLNHDAMYWYRQDPGQGLRLIYYSQIVNDFQKGDIAEGYSVSREKKESFPLTVTSAQKNPTAFYLCASSLPGWNEQFFGPGTRLTVL.

V gene TRBV4-2 combines with J gene TRBJ2-1, with D perhaps matching TRBD2 (6 bases). This CDR3 has 19 residues. Germline V CDR1 and CDR2: LGHNA, YNFKEQ. Trimming cost V 0 bases and J 3 bases, with 21 bases left between them. The CDR3 reads CASSQDVSGGARGYNEQFF. The DNA for the CDR3 is TGTGCCAGCAGCCAAGATGTTAGCGGAGGGGCCCGAGGCTACAATGAGCAGTTCTTC.

The chain joins TRBV6-6 to TRBJ2-1; 10 positions agree with TRBD2. Germline values: CDR1 MNHNY, CDR2 SVGAGI (reference sequence). V was clipped by 6 bases and J by 5 bases; unmatched bases: 7. The CDR3 contains 15 residues. This CDR3 is CASSSTSGAHNEQFF. The CDR3 bases are TGTGCCAGCAGCTCAACTAGCGGGGCCCACAATGAGCAGTTCTTC.

The chain links TRBV5-4 to TRBJ2-3, with 12 bases identical to TRBD2. Trimming removed 4 bases from V and 9 bases from J; junction bases left unmatched: 6. The CDR3 is 14 amino acids. Germline CDR1 reads SGHNT; CDR2 reads YYREEE (reference sequence). In nucleotides, the CDR3 is TGTGCCAGCAGCGGGGGACTAGCGGGTGAAACGCAGTATTTT. Its protein product is CASSGGLAGETQYF.

V gene TRBV5-1 combines with J gene TRBJ1-1; no reliable D call. The CDR3 contains 14 residues. The V end was cut by 3 bases, the J end by 5 bases, with 14 bases between. CDR1 and CDR2 from the germline V gene are SGHRS and YFSETQ. The CDR3 spells CASSWADSGTEAFF. DNA of the CDR3: TGCGCCAGCAGCTGGGCAGATTCCGGGACTGAAGCTTTCTTT. Based on the CDR3 plus reference TRBV5-1 and TRBJ1-1, the full variable domain is KAGVTQTPRYLIKTRGQQVTLSCSPISGHRSVSWYQQTPGQGLQFLFEYFSETQRNKGNFPGRFSGRQFSNSRSEMNVSTLELGDSALYLCASSWADSGTEAFFGQGTRLTVV.

The gene calls are TRBV10-3 and TRBJ2-3; 9 bases are shared with TRBD1. Germline-derived CDR1 and CDR2 are ENHRY and SYGVKD. V was clipped by 6 bases and J by 3 bases; unmatched bases: 4. The CDR3 sequence is 14 residues long. This chain's CDR3 is CAISGTGTTDTQYF. The CDR3 DNA follows: TGTGCCATCAGCGGGACAGGGACTACAGATACGCAGTATTTT.

The chain couples TRBV11-3 to TRBJ1-4; D is perhaps TRBD1 (6 bases). The germline V gene encodes CDR1 SGHNT and CDR2 YENEEA. V was trimmed by 0 bases and J by 6 bases, leaving 17 bases between them. The CDR3 sequence is 17 residues long. The CDR3 loop is CASSLDGPGEMDEKLFF. The CDR3 DNA sequence: TGTGCCAGCAGCTTAGATGGGCCAGGGGAAATGGATGAAAAACTGTTTTTT.

The chain uses TRBV7-8 and TRBJ2-7, with D perhaps assigned TRBD1 or TRBD2 (5 bases each). Germline lookup yields CDR1 SGHVS and CDR2 FQNEAQ. Trimming shortened V by 7 bases and J by 0 bases, and 10 bases separated the two germline ends. The length of the CDR3 is 13 residues. CDR3 DNA: TGTGCCAGCACTCGGGACGGCTCCTACGAGCAGTACTTC. This gives the protein CASTRDGSYEQYF.

The CDR3 reads CASSLLGGGIEQYF. In DNA, the CDR3 is TGTGCCAGCAGCCTTCTGGGGGGGGGAATCGAGCAGTACTTC. The rearrangement links TRBV6-5 to TRBJ2-7; 7 nucleotides agree with TRBD2. Losses at the gene ends were 6 bases for V and 6 bases for J; bases not matched to a gene: 11. CDR1 and CDR2 from the germline V gene are MNHEY and SVGAGI. This CDR3 region has 14 residues.

Regarding this clone: The junction does not match germline at one end; this may be a read error. The V call is TRBV7-2, the J call TRBJ2-2, with D uncertain. Per the germline V gene, CDR1 is SGHTA and CDR2 is FQGNSA. The CDR3 runs to 14 residues. Written as DNA, the CDR3 is TGTGCCAGCAGCTCCCCCCTTTACACCGAGGAGCTGTTTTTT. Amino acids: CASSSPLYTEELFF.

The chain joins TRBV18 to TRBJ1-2; D may be TRBD1 (5 bases). Trimming removed 6 bases at V and 5 bases at J, with 13 bases between. The CDR3 length is 13 residues. The germline V gene encodes CDR1 KGHSH and CDR2 LQKENI. As DNA, the CDR3 is TGTGCCAGCTCCCAGGACACGCGTTATGGCTACACCTTC. It is translated as CASSQDTRYGYTF.

The chain combines TRBV18 with TRBJ2-3; 7 positions agree with TRBD1. Germline V gene sequence: CDR1 KGHSH, CDR2 LQKENI. V was pared by 6 bases and J by 3 bases, with 12 bases of the junction left unmatched. The CDR3 is 16 residues long. The CDR3 coding sequence is TGTGCCAGCTCCCGGTCCGCGGACAGGATAACAGATACGCAGTATTTT. This encodes CASSRSADRITDTQYF.

The rearrangement joins TRBV7-9 to TRBJ1-1; 7 bases are shared with TRBD1. The V and J ends lost 5 bases and 8 bases, in that order; junction bases with no gene match: 2. This CDR3 comprises 11 residues. The germline V gene has CDR1 SEHNR and CDR2 FQNEAQ (reference sequence). The CDR3 region has the DNA TGTGCCAGCAGCAGGGGACAGGAAGCTTTCTTT. It encodes CASSRGQEAFF.

This rearrangement joins TRBV6-1 to TRBJ1-2, with 7 nucleotides matching TRBD1. The CDR3 sequence is 13 residues long. Germline CDR1 MNHNS, CDR2 SASEGT. V lost 5 bases and J lost 7; bases outside the gene matches: 7. This chain's CDR3 is CASSFDRVGGYTF. As DNA, the CDR3 is TGTGCCAGCAGTTTTGACAGGGTGGGTGGCTACACCTTC.

V is TRBV4-2 and J is TRBJ2-5, with 9 bases matching TRBD2. With 1 base clipped from V and 5 bases from J, the junction kept 8 bases outside the gene matches. Germline V CDR1 and CDR2: LGHNA, YNFKEQ. The CDR3 is 16 amino acids. CDR3 loop: CASSQVGGGVWETQYF. CDR3 bases: TGTGCCAGCAGCCAAGTTGGCGGGGGGGTTTGGGAGACCCAGTACTTC.

This clone was counted a few times. V gene TRBV11-3 combines with J gene TRBJ2-2; maybe TRBD1 (5 bases). Deletions cut 4 bases from V and 6 bases from J, with 9 bases between. The CDR3 sequence is 13 residues long. Germline assignment: CDR1 SGHNT and CDR2 YENEEA. CDR3 DNA sequence: TGTGCCAGCAGCTCCAGGGATCCCGGGGAGCTGTTTTTT. As protein: CASSSRDPGELFF.

The CDR3 here is CASSLGLYEQYF. CDR3 nucleotides: TGTGCCAGCAGCTTAGGTCTCTACGAGCAGTACTTC. The V gene is TRBV11-3, the J gene TRBJ2-7; D gene uncertain. V lost 1 base and J 3 bases, leaving 4 bases between the germline ends. Germline CDR1 reads SGHNT; CDR2 reads YENEEA. The CDR3 is 12 residues long. Complete variable domain (other parts from reference TRBV11-3 and TRBJ2-7): EAGVVQSPRYKIIEKKQPVAFWCNPISGHNTLYWYLQNLGQGPELLIRYENEEAVDDSQLPKDRFSAERLKGVDSTLKIQPAELGDSAVYLCASSLGLYEQYFGPGTRLTVT.

The chain employs TRBV10-3 and TRBJ1-1, with D possibly TRBD1 on 5 matching bases. The germline V gene encodes CDR1 ENHRY and CDR2 SYGVKD. V dropped 6 bases and J dropped 0 bases, with 8 bases sitting between them. The CDR3 sequence is 13 residues long. The CDR3 DNA follows: TGTGCCATCAGGGAGACAGTGAACACTGAAGCTTTCTTT. Translation: CAIRETVNTEAFF.

V usage is TRBV18 and J usage is TRBJ1-1, with 9 bases aligning to TRBD1. Germline CDR1 reads KGHSH; CDR2 reads LQKENI. Trimming removed 3 bases from V and 5 bases from J; junction bases left unmatched: 10. This CDR3 has 16 residues. Written as DNA, the CDR3 is TGTGCCAGCTCACCTTACAGGGGGCACGGCTCTACTGAAGCTTTCTTT. Translating it yields CASSPYRGHGSTEAFF.

The sample holds a few counts of this clone. The chain combines TRBV9 with TRBJ2-7, with TRBD2 identical over 7 bases. The J segment lost 3 bases and the V segment lost 4 bases, leaving 13 bases of the junction unmatched. In germline, CDR1 is SGDLS, CDR2 YYNGEE. The CDR3 runs 16 residues. The CDR3: CASSPTGLVRSYEQYF. In DNA form, the CDR3 reads TGTGCCAGCAGCCCAACCGGACTAGTTAGAAGCTACGAGCAGTACTTC.

The rearrangement uses TRBV5-1 and TRBJ2-3; D gene uncertain. V was trimmed by 2 bases and J by 1 base, leaving 14 bases between them. The CDR3 has 16 residues. The germline V gene has CDR1 SGHRS and CDR2 YFSETQ. CDR3 nucleotides: TGCGCCAGCAGCTTAGGCAGAAGATTCGGCACAGATACGCAGTATTTT. It specifies CASSLGRRFGTDTQYF.